The 26 T cell receptor beta chains below all came from one sample that was sequenced in a study of human T cells and chemical hapten exposure (dated by TCRdb to the early 2020s). The library was generated by RACE. Sequencer: NextSeq 500. The public reads were reprocessed in TCRdb via fastp at Q25 and MiXCR, keeping in-frame beta chains. Rows merge per CDR3 protein into single entries with the most common DNA and genes. Recorded for this sample are 87,000 or so distinct CDR3 sequences; 8% to 10% of them occurred a single time. Around 3.6% of the sample rests with the top ten. What this sample's time point label stands for: pre-sensitization, week 0. The label giving this sample's treatment or condition can be read as: therapeutic diphenylcyclopropenone sensitization with weekly scalp DPC. The sequenced sample was whole blood, obtained in connection with sensitization to the hapten diphenylcyclopropenone (DPC). These TCRs come from a woman aged 40 to 49 with alopecia areata. Some clones in this sample may be carry-over from other donors' samples.

V is TRBV12-3 or TRBV12-4 and J is TRBJ1-2; 9 bases are shared with TRBD1. Trimming removed 6 bases from V and 8 bases from J; junction bases left unmatched: 7. This CDR3 has 13 amino acids. CDR3 sequence (DNA): TGTGCCAGCAGGGAACAGGGGGCTGGGGGCTACACCTTC. This sequence encodes CASREQGAGGYTF.

This clonotype was detected many times. The rearrangement uses TRBV5-8 and TRBJ1-1; 7 bases align to TRBD1. The J segment lost 0 bases and the V segment lost 2 bases, leaving 10 bases of the junction unmatched. The CDR3 runs to 17 residues. CDR1 is SGHTS and CDR2 is YDEGEE in the germline V gene. The CDR3 DNA reads TGTGCCAGCAGCTTCGAAGTGATTCAGGGGGTGAACACTGAAGCTTTCTTT. Protein product: CASSFEVIQGVNTEAFF.

This clonotype came up many times. The chain combines TRBV28 with TRBJ2-5, with TRBD1 as a possible D gene (6 bases). V dropped 6 bases and J dropped 5 bases, with 13 bases sitting between them. CDR1 is MDHEN and CDR2 is SYDVKM in the germline V gene. The CDR3 is 13 residues long. CDR3 sequence: CASRRGLMETQYF. The CDR3 DNA follows: TGTGCCAGCAGGAGGGGGTTGATGGAGACCCAGTACTTC.

Points on this clonotype: The CDR3 end shows no conserved phenylalanine or tryptophan, and so a read error is likely. This chain links TRBV28 with TRBJ2-3; TRBD2 matches at 12 bases. This CDR3 spans 16 amino acids. V lost 4 bases and J lost 10; bases outside the gene matches: 12. CDR1 MDHEN and CDR2 SYDVKM come from the germline V gene. The CDR3 DNA sequence: TGTGCCAGCAGTTCCTCTAGCGGGGGGGCCCGCCCCCCGCAGTATTCT. Protein: CASSSSSGGARPPQYS.

This clonotype was detected only a few times. The chain links TRBV18 to TRBJ1-1, with 7 positions matching TRBD1. After removal of 4 bases from V and 4 bases from J, the junction contained 9 bases not matched to a gene. CDR3 length: 15 residues. The germline V gene has CDR1 KGHSH and CDR2 LQKENI. The CDR3 spells CASSLMTGLGTEAFF. The CDR3, as DNA: TGTGCCAGCTCACTAATGACAGGGCTTGGCACTGAAGCTTTCTTT.

This clonotype has only a few counts. The chain uses TRBV9 and TRBJ2-1; 9 bases map to TRBD1. Losses at the gene ends were 2 bases for V and 4 bases for J; bases not matched to a gene: 7. This CDR3 comprises 16 residues. Per the germline V gene, CDR1 is SGDLS and CDR2 is YYNGEE. CDR3 nucleotides: TGTGCCAGCAGCGTTCCGGACAGGGGCGAGTACAATGAGCAGTTCTTC. Its protein is CASSVPDRGEYNEQFF.

The chain is built from TRBV27 and TRBJ2-7, with 8 bases fitting TRBD1. From germline, CDR1 is MNHEY and CDR2 SMNVEV (reference sequence). The CDR3 extends over 15 amino acids. The junction had 10 bases not matched to a gene; V was cut back by 3 bases and J by 6 bases. This CDR3 reads CASSLGQGAFGEQYF. For the CDR3, the DNA is TGTGCCAGCAGTTTGGGGCAGGGGGCTTTCGGCGAGCAGTACTTC.

Many counts were recorded for this clonotype. V usage is TRBV9 and J usage is TRBJ2-5; 7 nucleotides line up with TRBD2. Losses at the gene ends were 0 bases for V and 2 bases for J; bases not matched to a gene: 16. This CDR3 contains 19 residues. CDR1 is SGDLS, CDR2 YYNGEE, per germline. The DNA of the CDR3 is TGTGCCAGCAGCGTAGATATTCGGGGGTCTAGCGGCGAACAAGAGACCCAGTACTTC. Its protein is CASSVDIRGSSGEQETQYF.

The J gene is TRBJ2-1, the V gene TRBV20-1; possible D gene TRBD2, 6 bases. CDR3 length: 15 amino acids. Trimming stripped 2 bases from V and 4 bases from J, with 15 bases between. Germline loops: CDR1 DFQATT, CDR2 SNEGSKA (reference sequence). The CDR3, as DNA: TGCAGTGCTAGAAGGACGGGGGAAATTTACAATGAGCAGTTCTTC. Translation: CSARRTGEIYNEQFF.

This clonotype was seen ten or more times. The chain recombines TRBV7-8 with TRBJ2-7; the match to TRBD2 covers 10 bases. The CDR3 length is 16 residues. In germline, CDR1 is SGHVS, CDR2 FQNEAQ. The junction had 6 bases not matched to a gene; V was cut back by 1 base and J by 3 bases. Here the CDR3 DNA reads TGTGCCAGCAGCTTAGGGCCTAGCGGGGGCCTCTACGAGCAGTACTTC. It encodes CASSLGPSGGLYEQYF.

This clonotype was recorded many times. This chain uses TRBV7-2 with TRBJ1-4, with a weak D call TRBD1 (6 bases). Per the germline V gene, CDR1 is SGHTA and CDR2 is FQGNSA. The germline V and J ends were trimmed by 1 base and 8 bases, with 14 bases remaining between them. CDR3 length: 15 residues. The CDR3 spells CASSLEVGAQEKLFF. CDR3 in DNA: TGTGCCAGCAGCTTAGAGGTGGGGGCGCAAGAAAAACTGTTTTTT.

The V call is TRBV30, the J call TRBJ1-2, with a possible D match to TRBD1 (5 bases). Trimming removed 4 bases at V and 4 bases at J, with 10 bases between. CDR3 length: 12 residues. Germline V gene lookup returns CDR1 GTSNPN and CDR2 SVGIG (reference sequence). Here the CDR3 reads CAWMGVSYGYTF. CDR3 nucleotide sequence: TGTGCCTGGATGGGGGTTAGCTATGGCTACACCTTC.

This clonotype turned up a few times. J is TRBJ1-5 and V is TRBV6-5; D remains ambiguous. This CDR3 spans 16 amino acids. Germline CDR1 MNHEY, CDR2 SVGAGI. V was cut by 0 bases and J by 1 base, with 10 bases left in between. DNA for the CDR3: TGTGCCAGCAGTTACTCGTCCATAGCAAGCAATCAGCCCCAGCATTTT. Translated: CASSYSSIASNQPQHF.

The J gene is TRBJ1-1, the V gene TRBV6-6; a possible D gene is TRBD1 (6 bases). Per germline, CDR1 MNHNY and CDR2 SVGAGI (reference sequence). The CDR3 spans 15 residues. V was cut by 0 bases and J by 0 bases, with 8 bases left in between. Written as DNA, the CDR3 is TGTGCCAGCAGTTACTCGGGGGCCTTGAACACTGAAGCTTTCTTT. Protein product: CASSYSGALNTEAFF.

The chain combines TRBV5-1 with TRBJ1-2, with a tentative D call TRBD1 (5 bases). The germline CDR1 and CDR2 sequences are SGHRS and YFSETQ. The CDR3 is 14 residues long. The V end lost 4 bases, the J end lost 2 bases, and 12 bases lay between the germline ends. The CDR3 reads CASSDGAANYGYTF. The CDR3 bases are TGCGCCAGCAGCGATGGGGCGGCCAACTATGGCTACACCTTC.

This clonotype was recorded at least ten times. The chain carries TRBV4-2 and TRBJ1-5; a weak D match, TRBD1 (5 bases). V lost 4 bases to trimming and J lost 0 bases, with 16 bases between them. Germline V CDR1 and CDR2: LGHNA, YNFKEQ. The CDR3 is 17 amino acids. CDR3 nucleotides: TGTGCCAGCAGCCGATTCGGTTGGGGGGATAGCAATCAGCCCCAGCATTTT. The encoded protein is CASSRFGWGDSNQPQHF.

J is TRBJ2-7 and V is TRBV20-1; 9 nucleotides line up with TRBD2. The CDR3 loop spans 15 amino acids. Germline assignment: CDR1 DFQATT and CDR2 SNEGSKA (reference sequence). Trimming cost V 3 bases and J 2 bases; bases outside gene matches: 8. The chain's CDR3 is CSARGGGGAAYEQYF. The CDR3 DNA reads TGCAGTGCTAGGGGAGGCGGGGGGGCGGCCTACGAGCAGTACTTC.

This clonotype was recorded many times. The chain links TRBV12-3 or TRBV12-4 to TRBJ1-1; 7 positions match TRBD1. This CDR3 is built from 13 residues. Unmatched junction bases numbered 4, after V lost 5 bases and J lost 4 bases. As DNA, the CDR3 is TGTGCCAGCAGTCGACAGGGTTCCACTGAAGCTTTCTTT. Translation: CASSRQGSTEAFF.

This clonotype came up many times. The genes are TRBV5-1 and TRBJ2-7, with D possibly matching TRBD2 (5 bases). CDR3 length: 12 residues. Per the germline V gene, CDR1 is SGHRS and CDR2 is YFSETQ. Trimming left V 3 bases short and J 3 bases short, with 7 bases between. CDR3 DNA: TGCGCCAGCAGCTGGGCGGGCTACGAGCAGTACTTC. Residues: CASSWAGYEQYF.

V and J are TRBV29-1 and TRBJ1-2; unclear D gene. CDR3 size: 14 residues. CDR1 and CDR2 from the germline V gene are SQVTM and ANQGSEA. V lost 4 bases to trimming and J lost 6 bases, with 18 bases between them. Here the CDR3 DNA reads TGCAGCGTTGCCATGAGGGCCGAAACCGATGGCTACACCTTC. As protein: CSVAMRAETDGYTF. Looking up the rest from reference TRBV29-1 and TRBJ1-2 gives the full variable domain: SAVISQKPSRDICQRGTSLTIQCQVDSQVTMMFWYRQQPGQSLTLIATANQGSEATYESGFVIDKFPISRPNLTFSTLTVSNMSPEDSSIYLCSVAMRAETDGYTFGSGTRLTVV.

This clonotype came up a few times. The gene calls are TRBV10-3 and TRBJ1-6; D ambiguous. The CDR3 is 14 residues long. Trimming stripped 4 bases from V and 10 bases from J, with 14 bases between. The germline V gene encodes CDR1 ENHRY and CDR2 SYGVKD. CDR3 sequence (DNA): TGTGCCATCAGTGCCAACATCCCCTCATCACCCCTCCACTTT. Translating it yields CAISANIPSSPLHF.

This clonotype was found many times. For the CDR3, the DNA is TGTGCCACTGAATCGGGACAGGGAAATTCACCCCTCCACTTT. Protein sequence: CATESGQGNSPLHF. The chain has TRBV19 and TRBJ1-6; 9 bases match TRBD1. This CDR3 is built from 14 residues. CDR1 is LNHDA and CDR2 is SQIVND in the germline V gene (reference sequence). Trimming took 10 bases from V and 7 from J; bases not matched to a gene: 8.

Ten or more counts support this clonotype. The CDR3 reads CASSLEDRKNIQYF. The CDR3 DNA is TGTGCCAGCAGCCTAGAAGACAGGAAAAACATTCAGTACTTC. V usage is TRBV7-2 and J usage is TRBJ2-4, with D possibly matching TRBD1 (6 bases). The V end was cut by 5 bases, the J end by 4 bases, with 12 bases between. This CDR3 region has 14 residues. The germline CDR1 and CDR2 sequences are SGHTA and FQGNSA.

The gene calls are TRBV28 and TRBJ2-7; perhaps D is TRBD1 or TRBD2 (6 bases each). This CDR3 has 14 amino acids. Trimming pared 7 bases from V and 3 bases from J, leaving 16 bases between. CDR1 is MDHEN and CDR2 is SYDVKM in the germline V gene. CDR3 protein: CASISVGGSYEQYF. DNA of the CDR3: TGTGCCAGCATAAGTGTAGGGGGGAGCTACGAGCAGTACTTC.

A few counts support this clonotype. The chain has TRBV20-1 and TRBJ1-4; D unresolved. This CDR3 region has 12 residues. Per germline, CDR1 DFQATT and CDR2 SNEGSKA (reference sequence). V shed 6 bases and J shed 5 bases, with 10 bases lying between them. The CDR3 nucleotides are TGCAGTGCGGCAGGCCGAAATGAAAAACTGTTTTTT. Its translation: CSAAGRNEKLFF.

This clonotype appeared a few times. The rearrangement uses TRBV19 and TRBJ2-4; D ambiguous. Deletions cut 8 bases from V and 1 base from J, with 9 bases between. Per the germline V gene, CDR1 is LNHDA and CDR2 is SQIVND (reference sequence). This CDR3 region has 13 residues. DNA of the CDR3: TGTGCCAGTGCGAGTGGGGCCAAAAACATTCAGTACTTC. Residues: CASASGAKNIQYF.